This T cell receptor beta chain was retrieved from a study of T-cell reconstitution after alpha-beta-depleted transplantation in children. Germline loops: CDR1 GTSNPN, CDR2 SVGIG (reference sequence). Trimming stripped 5 bases from V and 7 bases from J, with 9 bases between. The length of the CDR3 is 11 residues. Preparation of the TCRbeta library involved a method that used unique molecular identifiers. MiXCR was run by TCRdb on the PCR reads, yielding one entry per CDR3 protein. This table has roughly 500,000 distinct CDR3 sequences, 15% to 20% appearing once. This specimen was PBMCs from the stem cell graft donor, taken from the stem cell graft. The TCR was taken from a human donor who donated a stem cell graft to a child with acute lymphoblastic leukemia. The V and J genes are TRBV30 and TRBJ2-1, with TRBD1 as a possible D gene (6 bases). CDR3 bases: TGTGCCTGGGCCAGGGGTAATGAGCAGTTCTTC. Amino acids: CAWARGNEQFF.